The source of this T cell receptor beta chain is a study of blood T cell repertoires in COVID-19. Only in-frame clones appear in the TCRdb table, and some are missing; sequencing was by immunoSEQ multiplex PCR. The sample has hundreds of thousands of clones, around 83% seen once. Germline V gene data show CDR1 as DFQATT and CDR2 as SNEGSKA (reference sequence). V was shortened by 6 bases and J by 5 bases, with 10 bases between the two germline ends. This CDR3 has 11 residues. Sample: peripheral blood. This chain connects TRBV20-1 to TRBJ1-2, with TRBD1 as a possible D gene (6 bases). The sequence was obtained from a woman aged 50 to 60 with acute or convalescent COVID-19. The CDR3 here is CSATGLYGYTF. CDR3 DNA sequence: TGCAGTGCCACAGGGTTGTATGGCTACACCTTC.